The 29 T cell receptor beta chains below all came from one sample that was sequenced in a study of T cell responses to AZD1222 COVID-19 vaccine. The repertoire was sequenced with immunoSEQ multiplex PCR; TCRdb's copy has only in-frame clones and lacks some. The profile shows 100,000 to 120,000 clones, about 85% of them singletons. Sequencing was performed on peripheral blood, taken on day 0 of AZD1222 vaccination. These receptor sequences come from an adult in good health.

This chain links TRBV3-1 (or the pseudogene TRBV3-2) with TRBJ2-3; D possibly corresponds to TRBD2 (7 bases). The CDR3 consists of 14 residues. CDR1 and CDR2 from the germline V gene are LGHDT and YNNKEL (reference sequence). The V end lost 3 bases, the J end lost 5 bases, and 12 bases lay between the germline ends. CDR3 DNA: TGTGCCAGCAGCCAGGGGGGGCAAAAAGATACGCAGTATTTT. Translated, it gives CASSQGGQKDTQYF.

This chain uses TRBV4-1 with TRBJ2-7; 8 bases are a match to TRBD2. V lost 1 base to trimming and J lost 1 base; unmatched junction nucleotides: 6. The length of the CDR3 is 16 residues. Germline V gives CDR1 MGHRA, CDR2 YSYEKL. Here the CDR3 reads CASSQVPGGLSYEQYF. Written as DNA, the CDR3 is TGCGCCAGCAGCCAAGTTCCGGGGGGGCTTTCCTACGAGCAGTACTTC.

The J gene is TRBJ1-5, the V gene TRBV30; no reliable D call. This CDR3 region has 15 residues. V lost 3 bases, J lost 1 base, and 13 bases lay in between. The germline V gene encodes CDR1 GTSNPN and CDR2 SVGIG (reference sequence). Here the CDR3 DNA reads TGTGCCTGGAGAACGGAAGGACTCAGCAATCAGCCCCAGCATTTT. It yields the protein CAWRTEGLSNQPQHF.

The rearrangement uses TRBV10-2 and TRBJ2-2; no clear D gene. The CDR3 loop spans 14 amino acids. Germline CDR1 and CDR2: WSHSY and SAAADI. Trimming left V 1 base short and J 5 bases short, with 8 bases between. Here the CDR3 reads CASSEFRRTGELFF. CDR3 bases: TGCGCCAGCAGTGAGTTTAGAAGGACCGGGGAGCTGTTTTTT.

V usage is TRBV7-9 and J usage is TRBJ2-1; maybe TRBD1 (5 bases). This CDR3 has 12 residues. V was clipped by 4 bases and J by 14 bases, with 15 bases between them. CDR1 and CDR2 from the germline V gene are SEHNR and FQNEAQ (reference sequence). The CDR3 DNA reads TGTGCCAGCAGCTCCCACGAGACAGACGAGTTCTTC. Protein sequence: CASSSHETDEFF.

This clone was found once. The chain recombines TRBV19 with TRBJ1-2; TRBD1 matches at 7 bases. Germline CDR1 reads LNHDA; CDR2 reads SQIVND (reference sequence). CDR3 length: 15 residues. J was trimmed by 1 base and V by 7 bases; bases with no gene match: 9. The CDR3 sequence is CASIKRRGDNYGYTF. As DNA, the CDR3 is TGTGCCAGTATCAAACGCAGGGGGGATAACTATGGCTACACCTTC.

This clone was picked up one time. V usage is TRBV7-9 and J usage is TRBJ2-2; D gene ambiguous. Germline lookup yields CDR1 SEHNR and CDR2 FQNEAQ (reference sequence). The ends were cut back, 5 bases at V and 4 bases at J, with 17 bases in the middle. This CDR3 contains 16 residues. This chain's CDR3 is CASSPTGRSLTGELFF. CDR3 DNA sequence: TGTGCCAGCAGCCCGACGGGCAGATCCCTCACCGGGGAGCTGTTTTTT.

As to this clone: The same CDR3 arises from other DNA sequences in this sample as well. The chain carries TRBV19 and TRBJ1-5, with TRBD1 matching 10 bases. V shed 5 bases, J shed 5 bases, and the junction held 0 bases outside the gene matches. From germline, CDR1 is LNHDA and CDR2 SQIVND (reference sequence). The CDR3 length is 13 residues. The CDR3 protein is CASSGTGDQPQHF. The CDR3 DNA is TGTGCCAGTAGTGGGACAGGGGATCAGCCCCAGCATTTT.

V is TRBV6-5 and J is TRBJ2-7, with 7 bases identical to TRBD2. CDR3 length: 15 amino acids. V dropped 6 bases and J dropped 2; count of bases not matched to a gene: 10. Germline CDR1 reads MNHEY; CDR2 reads SVGAGI. CDR3 sequence: CASSPHGLEPYEQYF. As DNA, the CDR3 is TGTGCCAGCAGCCCCCACGGACTAGAACCCTACGAGCAGTACTTC.

The gene calls are TRBV6-5 and TRBJ2-7; possible D gene TRBD1, 5 bases. The CDR3 has 13 residues. Trimming shortened V by 0 bases and J by 3 bases, and 6 bases separated the two germline ends. Germline loops: CDR1 MNHEY, CDR2 SVGAGI. The CDR3 nucleotides read TGTGCCAGCAGTTACTCAGGGGACTACGAGCAGTACTTC. Amino acids: CASSYSGDYEQYF.

This sequence joins TRBV6-5 and TRBJ2-5, with 9 bases aligning to TRBD2. The trim removed 6 bases at V and 2 bases at J, leaving 7 bases unmatched. CDR3 length equals 15 residues. CDR1 MNHEY and CDR2 SVGAGI come from the germline V gene. CDR3 protein: CASRRSGGPQETQYF. CDR3 in DNA: TGTGCCAGCAGACGAAGCGGGGGGCCTCAAGAGACCCAGTACTTC.

This rearrangement joins TRBV4-1 to TRBJ1-5; the D gene is possibly TRBD1 (5 bases). The CDR3 sequence is 14 residues long. Germline CDR1 reads MGHRA; CDR2 reads YSYEKL. V was shortened by 4 bases and J by 7 bases, with 14 bases between the two germline ends. Here the CDR3 DNA reads TGCGCCAGCAGCCTCCCTGGGGCCGGACAGCCCCAGCATTTT. Translated: CASSLPGAGQPQHF.

The rearrangement joins TRBV18 to TRBJ1-6; 10 positions match TRBD1. Germline lookup yields CDR1 KGHSH and CDR2 LQKENI. This CDR3 has 15 amino acids. V was clipped by 3 bases and J by 6 bases; unmatched bases: 2. CDR3 sequence: CASSPGQGRNSPLHF. The CDR3 DNA reads TGTGCCAGCTCACCGGGACAGGGGCGTAATTCACCCCTCCACTTT.

The chain is built from TRBV19 and TRBJ1-1, with TRBD1 matching 10 bases. V trimming: 7 bases; J trimming: 5 bases; junction bases outside the gene matches: 4. This CDR3 comprises 13 residues. Germline CDR1 and CDR2: LNHDA and SQIVND (reference sequence). CDR3 in amino acids: CASILDRGTEAFF. CDR3 nucleotides: TGTGCCAGTATTCTGGACAGGGGGACTGAAGCTTTCTTT.

The V gene is TRBV6-5, the J gene TRBJ1-5, with D perhaps matching TRBD1 (6 bases). V was trimmed by 6 bases and J by 2 bases, leaving 14 bases between them. Germline V gene sequence: CDR1 MNHEY, CDR2 SVGAGI. The CDR3 consists of 15 residues. The CDR3: CASSTRGLGNQPQHF. Here the CDR3 DNA reads TGTGCCAGCAGCACTCGGGGGCTTGGCAATCAGCCCCAGCATTTT.

The chain joins TRBV19 to TRBJ2-2; the D gene is possibly TRBD2 (6 bases). This CDR3 has 14 amino acids. Deletions cut 6 bases from V and 7 bases from J, with 15 bases between. Germline loops: CDR1 LNHDA, CDR2 SQIVND (reference sequence). In DNA, the CDR3 is TGTGCCAGTAGAACCGGGAGCCGTTACGGGGAGCTGTTTTTT. Translation gives CASRTGSRYGELFF. Full variable domain (missing parts from reference TRBV19 and TRBJ2-2): DGGITQSPKYLFRKEGQNVTLSCEQNLNHDAMYWYRQDPGQGLRLIYYSQIVNDFQKGDIAEGYSVSREKKESFPLTVTSAQKNPTAFYLCASRTGSRYGELFFGEGSRLTVL.

The chain links TRBV21-1 to TRBJ2-3. TRBV21-1 is marked as a pseudogene. The CDR3 is 16 amino acids. The CDR3 region is CASGGRQAGNTDTQYF. The CDR3 coding sequence is TGTGCCAGCGGCGGACGACAGGCGGGGAACACAGATACGCAGTATTTT.

The rearrangement joins TRBV28 to TRBJ2-3; D is undetermined. Germline V gene lookup returns CDR1 MDHEN and CDR2 SYDVKM. The CDR3 loop spans 12 amino acids. Trimming left V 3 bases short and J 5 bases short, with 6 bases between. The CDR3 nucleotides are TGTGCCAGCAGTTTGGGCCAAGATACGCAGTATTTT. Translated, it gives CASSLGQDTQYF.

This clone has just a few counts. The gene calls are TRBV30 and TRBJ1-2; 7 positions match TRBD1. Germline CDR1 and CDR2: GTSNPN and SVGIG (reference sequence). This CDR3 is built from 12 residues. V was clipped by 3 bases and J by 3 bases; unmatched bases: 1. This chain's CDR3 is CAWSGTDYGYTF. The CDR3 region has the DNA TGTGCCTGGAGCGGGACAGACTATGGCTACACCTTC.

The rearrangement joins TRBV3-1 (or the pseudogene TRBV3-2) to TRBJ2-6; the D call may be TRBD1 or TRBD2 (5 bases each). There are 16 residues in the CDR3. Trimming left V 3 bases short and J 0 bases short, with 9 bases between. Germline CDR1 and CDR2: LGHDT and YNNKEL (reference sequence). The CDR3 is CASSQGVGSGANVLTF. Here the CDR3 DNA reads TGTGCCAGCAGCCAGGGGGTGGGCTCTGGGGCCAACGTCCTGACTTTC.

This clone was found once. The chain recombines TRBV25-1 with TRBJ1-1, with D perhaps matching TRBD1 (6 bases). Germline CDR1 MGHDK, CDR2 SYGVNS. The CDR3 is made up of 15 amino acids. Trimming stripped 4 bases from V and 1 base from J, with 13 bases between. The CDR3 here is CASSARQVANTEAFF. The CDR3 bases are TGTGCCAGCAGTGCGAGACAGGTTGCGAACACTGAAGCTTTCTTT.

The V call is TRBV27, the J call TRBJ1-2; possible D gene TRBD1, 6 bases. Between the trimmed V and J ends, which lost 3 bases and 4 bases, there was a span of 15 bases. The CDR3 has 15 amino acids. From germline, CDR1 is MNHEY and CDR2 SMNVEV (reference sequence). CDR3: CASSLGVGGSYGYTF. In DNA, the CDR3 is TGTGCCAGCAGTTTGGGGGTAGGGGGGAGCTATGGCTACACCTTC.

This rearrangement joins TRBV4-2 to TRBJ1-2; D uncertain. This CDR3 region has 18 residues. The germline gives CDR1 LGHNA, CDR2 YNFKEQ. Trimming cost V 2 bases and J 1 base, with 20 bases left between them. CDR3 sequence: CASSQLAGPSALNYGYTF. CDR3 nucleotides: TGTGCCAGCAGCCAACTAGCCGGACCGAGCGCCCTTAACTATGGCTACACCTTC.

This clone appeared a few times. The V call is TRBV3-1 (or the pseudogene TRBV3-2), the J call TRBJ1-1; D remains unclear. The CDR3 consists of 11 residues. V dropped 4 bases and J dropped 8 bases, with 8 bases sitting between them. Germline V gene lookup returns CDR1 LGHDT and CDR2 YNNKEL (reference sequence). The CDR3 DNA follows: TGTGCCAGCAGCCGCACCGCAGAAGCTTTCTTT. It yields the protein CASSRTAEAFF.

The chain employs TRBV13 and TRBJ2-5, with 16 bases identical to TRBD2. V shed 4 bases and J 5 bases; nucleotides not matched to a gene: 7. CDR3 length equals 17 residues. Looked up from germline, CDR1 is PRHDT and CDR2 is FYEKMQ (reference sequence). The CDR3 protein is CASSSGTSGRVVETQYF. CDR3 sequence (DNA): TGTGCCAGCAGCTCCGGGACTAGCGGGAGGGTCGTCGAGACCCAGTACTTC.

The rearrangement uses TRBV29-1 and TRBJ2-5; D could derive from TRBD1 or TRBD2 (5 bases each). Germline V gives CDR1 SQVTM, CDR2 ANQGSEA. There are 13 residues in the CDR3. Deletions cut 3 bases from V and 2 bases from J, with 10 bases between. CDR3 nucleotides: TGCAGCGTTGAGTGGGGGTCTCAAGAGACCCAGTACTTC. Translating gives CSVEWGSQETQYF.

This sequence joins TRBV3-1 (or the pseudogene TRBV3-2) and TRBJ1-1; the match to TRBD1 covers 11 bases. V lost 3 bases, J lost 9 bases, and 9 bases stayed unmatched. Germline CDR1 LGHDT, CDR2 YNNKEL (reference sequence). The CDR3 is 15 residues long. The CDR3 loop reads CASSQYGGTGGQAFF. The CDR3, as DNA: TGTGCCAGCAGCCAGTACGGTGGGACAGGGGGACAAGCTTTCTTT.

The CDR3 sequence is CASRKGNPGNTIYF. CDR3 nucleotide sequence: TGCGCCAGCCGTAAGGGGAACCCTGGAAACACCATATATTTT. This chain uses TRBV5-1 with TRBJ1-3, with D possibly matching TRBD1 (5 bases). This CDR3 region has 14 residues. Trimming removed 7 bases from V and 2 bases from J, with 13 bases in between. Germline values: CDR1 SGHRS, CDR2 YFSETQ.

The rearrangement links TRBV10-2 to TRBJ2-1; D is uncertain. The CDR3 loop spans 13 amino acids. The V and J ends lost 8 bases and 6 bases respectively, with 14 bases between them. Germline V gene data show CDR1 as WSHSY and CDR2 as SAAADI. The CDR3 sequence: CASRTPAFNEQFF. Here the CDR3 DNA reads TGCGCCAGCCGGACCCCCGCCTTCAATGAGCAGTTCTTC.